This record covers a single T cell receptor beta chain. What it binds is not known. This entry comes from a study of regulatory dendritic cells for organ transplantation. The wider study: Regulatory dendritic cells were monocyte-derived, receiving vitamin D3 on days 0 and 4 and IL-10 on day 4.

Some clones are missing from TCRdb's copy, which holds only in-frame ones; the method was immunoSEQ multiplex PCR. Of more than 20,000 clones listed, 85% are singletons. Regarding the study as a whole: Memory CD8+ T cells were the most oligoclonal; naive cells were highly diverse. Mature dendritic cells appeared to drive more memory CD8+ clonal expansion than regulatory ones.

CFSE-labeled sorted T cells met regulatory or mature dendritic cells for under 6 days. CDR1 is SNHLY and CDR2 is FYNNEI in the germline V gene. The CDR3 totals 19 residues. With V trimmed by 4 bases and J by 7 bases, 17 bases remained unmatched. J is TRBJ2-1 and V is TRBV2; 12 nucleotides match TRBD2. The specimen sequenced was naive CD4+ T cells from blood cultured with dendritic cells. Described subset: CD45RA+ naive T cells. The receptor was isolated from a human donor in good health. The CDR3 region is CASSGNRQLTSGRFNEQFF. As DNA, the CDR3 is TGTGCCAGCAGTGGTAACAGACAACTAACTAGCGGGAGGTTTAATGAGCAGTTCTTC.